These 10 T cell receptor beta chains were all obtained from the same sample, sequenced in a study of blood T cell repertoires in COVID-19 (dated by TCRdb to 2020 to 2021). The library was prepared using the immunoSEQ multiplex PCR assay. This immuneACCESS table, as held by TCRdb, lists in-frame sequences with V and J called but not all clones. Of the missing ones, under half trace to an unresolved V gene in checked studies; the others have no known cause. In all, the sample holds some 170,000 clones, and around four fifths of those were seen once. About 10% of the sample lies in the top ten. Sequenced sample: peripheral blood. The source is a woman aged 80 or over with active or convalescent COVID-19.

The rearrangement uses TRBV19 and TRBJ1-2; the match to TRBD1 covers 7 bases. The germline gives CDR1 LNHDA, CDR2 SQIVND (reference sequence). The length of the CDR3 is 13 residues. V trimming: 3 bases; J trimming: 8 bases; junction bases outside the gene matches: 6. The CDR3 DNA follows: TGTGCCAGTAGTATGGGGACAGCCATCGGCTACACCTTC. Residues: CASSMGTAIGYTF.

The rearrangement joins TRBV25-1 to TRBJ1-1, with TRBD1 as a possible D gene (6 bases). Trimming pared 6 bases from V and 1 base from J, leaving 9 bases between. CDR1 is MGHDK and CDR2 is SYGVNS in the germline V gene. The CDR3 sequence is 13 residues long. CDR3 protein: CASRTTGNTEAFF. The CDR3 nucleotides read TGTGCCAGCAGAACGACAGGGAACACTGAAGCTTTCTTT.

This clone was counted a few times. CDR3 residues: CASSVEVGNSPLHF. Here the CDR3 DNA reads TGTGCCAGCAGCGTAGAAGTCGGGAATTCACCCCTCCACTTT. The V and J genes are TRBV9 and TRBJ1-6, with no clear D. The CDR3 totals 14 residues. V lost 0 bases, J lost 7 bases, and 8 bases lay in between. Per the germline V gene, CDR1 is SGDLS and CDR2 is YYNGEE.

The sample holds one count of this clone. The chain is built from TRBV7-2 and TRBJ2-3, with TRBD2 matching 11 bases. This CDR3 has 15 amino acids. Germline V gene sequence: CDR1 SGHTA, CDR2 FQGNSA. Trimming removed 5 bases from V and 0 bases from J; junction bases left unmatched: 1. This chain's CDR3 is CASSPSGGSTDTQYF. CDR3 DNA: TGTGCCAGCAGCCCTAGCGGGGGGAGCACAGATACGCAGTATTTT. Based on the CDR3 plus reference TRBV7-2 and TRBJ2-3, the full variable domain is GAGVSQSPSNKVTEKGKDVELRCDPISGHTALYWYRQSLGQGLEFLIYFQGNSAPDKSGLPSDRFSAERTGGSVSTLTIQRTQQEDSAVYLCASSPSGGSTDTQYFGPGTRLTVL.

This clone has ten or more counts. J is TRBJ1-5 and V is TRBV6-2 or TRBV6-3; 11 bases match TRBD1. CDR3 length equals 16 residues. CDR1 MNHEY and CDR2 SVGEGT come from the germline V gene. Trimming cost V 6 bases and J 4 bases; bases outside gene matches: 8. CDR3: CASSQGTGGWNQPQHF. CDR3 nucleotides: TGTGCCAGCAGCCAAGGGACAGGGGGATGGAATCAGCCCCAGCATTTT.

This clone was picked up one time. The chain has TRBV20-1 and TRBJ1-5; D remains unclear. The CDR3 length is 15 residues. The ends were cut back, 3 bases at V and 0 bases at J, with 12 bases in the middle. CDR1 DFQATT and CDR2 SNEGSKA come from the germline V gene (reference sequence). The CDR3 sequence: CSASPSHSSNQPQHF. CDR3 in DNA: TGCAGTGCTAGTCCCTCCCACAGTAGCAATCAGCCCCAGCATTTT.

The rearrangement links TRBV12-3 or TRBV12-4 to TRBJ1-2; the match to TRBD1 covers 8 bases. CDR3 size: 13 residues. The V segment lost 2 bases and the J segment 7 bases; nucleotides outside the gene matches: 3. CDR3 protein: CASSLTTGGGYTF. CDR3 nucleotides: TGTGCCAGCAGTTTAACTACAGGGGGTGGCTACACCTTC.

This sequence joins TRBV11-3 and TRBJ1-2; 7 nucleotides match TRBD1. The CDR3 extends over 14 amino acids. J gave up 6 bases and V 4 bases, and 8 bases lay outside the gene matches. CDR1 and CDR2 from the germline V gene are SGHNT and YENEEA. The DNA of the CDR3 is TGTGCCAGCAGCTCTCTGGACAGGACCCATGGCTACACCTTC. Translation gives CASSSLDRTHGYTF. The entire variable domain, with the rest obtained from reference TRBV11-3 and TRBJ1-2, is as follows: EAGVVQSPRYKIIEKKQPVAFWCNPISGHNTLYWYLQNLGQGPELLIRYENEEAVDDSQLPKDRFSAERLKGVDSTLKIQPAELGDSAVYLCASSSLDRTHGYTFGSGTRLTVV.

The genes are TRBV7-8 and TRBJ2-1; the D gene is possibly TRBD2 (6 bases). CDR3 length: 15 residues. V was trimmed by 4 bases and J by 8 bases, leaving 18 bases between them. Germline V gene sequence: CDR1 SGHVS, CDR2 FQNEAQ. The CDR3 sequence is CASSSYGGAGDEQFF. CDR3 nucleotide sequence: TGTGCCAGCAGCTCGTACGGGGGAGCGGGTGATGAGCAGTTCTTC.

The rearrangement links TRBV28 to TRBJ1-2, with D maybe TRBD1 (5 bases). The germline V gene has CDR1 MDHEN and CDR2 SYDVKM. Trimming left V 8 bases short and J 4 bases short, with 8 bases between. The length of the CDR3 is 11 residues. The CDR3: CASQGSYGYTF. The CDR3 DNA follows: TGTGCCAGCCAGGGAAGCTATGGCTACACCTTC.